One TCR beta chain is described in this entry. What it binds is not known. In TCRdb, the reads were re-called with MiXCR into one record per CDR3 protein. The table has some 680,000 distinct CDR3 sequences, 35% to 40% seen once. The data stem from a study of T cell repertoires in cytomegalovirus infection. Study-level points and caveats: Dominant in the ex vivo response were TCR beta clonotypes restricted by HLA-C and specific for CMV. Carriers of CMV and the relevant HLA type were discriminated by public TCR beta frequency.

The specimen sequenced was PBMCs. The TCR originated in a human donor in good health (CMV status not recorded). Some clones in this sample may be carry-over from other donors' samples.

The CDR3 nucleotides are TGCAGCGTTGAAGATCGAAAGGGGGCGAACACTGAAGCTTTCTTT. Amino acids: CSVEDRKGANTEAFF. The chain couples TRBV29-1 to TRBJ1-1; 7 bases agree with TRBD1. V dropped 0 bases and J dropped 1; count of bases not matched to a gene: 5. Germline CDR1 SQVTM, CDR2 ANQGSEA. The CDR3 runs 15 residues.